These T cell receptor beta chains were read from a single sample in a study of blood T cell repertoires in COVID-19. TCRdb keeps only in-frame clones here, not all; method: immunoSEQ multiplex PCR. The sample holds 270,000 or so clones, roughly 85% seen once. The sequencing sample was made of peripheral blood. These receptors all come from a woman aged 45-65 years who had recovered from COVID-19. CDR3s include the opening cysteine and the closing phenylalanine or tryptophan. A D gene is named only where the DNA matches it firmly. Some rows have no size entry. The others give once, few or many, or a class for an expanded clone.

>TRBV7-2|-|TRBJ2-2|-
CASSPIDTGELFF
TGTGCCAGCAGCCCGATAGATACCGGGGAGCTGTTTTTT
>TRBV27|-|TRBJ1-1|TRBD1
CASREDRAQNTEAFF
TGTGCCAGCAGGGAAGACAGGGCCCAGAACACTGAAGCTTTCTTT
>TRBV7-9|-|TRBJ1-5|TRBD1
CASSFTGDNQPQHF
TGTGCCAGCAGCTTTACAGGGGACAATCAGCCCCAGCATTTT
>TRBV4-2|-|TRBJ2-3|-
CASSPSGTDTQYF
TGTGCCAGCAGCCCTAGCGGCACAGATACGCAGTATTTT
>TRBV6-2/TRBV6-3|-|TRBJ2-2|TRBD1
CASSYNGTADTGELFF
TGTGCCAGCAGTTACAATGGGACAGCGGACACCGGGGAGCTGTTTTTT
>TRBV5-4|once|TRBJ1-4|-
CASSMFGVNEKLFF
TGTGCCAGCAGCATGTTCGGGGTTAATGAAAAACTGTTTTTT
>TRBV3-1/TRBV3-2|-|TRBJ2-3|-
CASSQGGYTDTQYF
TGTGCCAGCAGCCAAGGGGGCTACACAGATACGCAGTATTTT
>TRBV29-1|-|TRBJ2-7|TRBD1
CSVGGQGAYEQYF
TGCAGCGTTGGGGGACAGGGGGCCTACGAGCAGTACTTC
>TRBV27|-|TRBJ2-2|TRBD1
CASRPGQGTGELFF
TGTGCCAGCAGACCGGGACAGGGAACCGGGGAGCTGTTTTTT
>TRBV11-2|-|TRBJ1-2|-
CASSLDPGIGNYIGYTF
TGTGCCAGCAGCTTAGATCCAGGGATTGGGAACTATATCGGCTACACCTTC
>TRBV4-3|-|TRBJ2-2|TRBD2
CAARLAANTGELFF
TGCGCCGCTCGACTAGCGGCGAACACCGGGGAGCTGTTTTTT
>TRBV9|-|TRBJ1-2|-
CASSVDIQGSYGYTF
TGTGCCAGCAGCGTAGACATTCAGGGTTCCTATGGCTACACCTTC
>TRBV19|-|TRBJ2-5|TRBD2
CASSIWAPTSGSETQYF
TGTGCCAGTAGTATATGGGCCCCAACTAGCGGGAGTGAGACCCAGTACTTC
>TRBV9|-|TRBJ2-7|-
CASSVDPGAWSEQYF
TGTGCCAGCAGCGTCGATCCGGGTGCCTGGAGCGAGCAGTACTTC
>TRBV27|-|TRBJ1-2|TRBD1
CASSRDRGNNYGYTF
TGTGCCAGCAGTAGGGACAGGGGGAACAACTATGGCTACACCTTC
>TRBV7-8|-|TRBJ2-1|-
CASTKGGGAYNEQFF
TGTGCCAGCACCAAAGGAGGGGGGGCCTACAATGAGCAGTTCTTC
>TRBV5-1|-|TRBJ2-5|-
CASSLTGETQYF
TGCGCCAGCAGCTTGACCGGGGAGACCCAGTACTTC
>TRBV28|-|TRBJ2-7|-
CATTKSSYEQYF
TGTGCCACCACAAAAAGCTCCTACGAGCAGTACTTC
>TRBV11-3|-|TRBJ2-1|TRBD2
CASSLHPTSEQQQFF
TGTGCCAGCAGCTTACACCCTACTAGCGAGCAGCAGCAGTTCTTC
>TRBV18|-|TRBJ2-1|-
CASSPKDYPNEQFF
TGTGCCAGCTCACCTAAGGACTACCCCAATGAGCAGTTCTTC
>TRBV10-3|few|TRBJ2-1|-
CATRGSTNEQFF
TGTGCCACCCGGGGTAGCACCAATGAGCAGTTCTTC
>TRBV20-1|-|TRBJ2-1|TRBD2
CSVPKREGLFF
TGCAGTGTACCAAAGCGGGAGGGATTGTTCTTC
>TRBV11-2|-|TRBJ2-2|TRBD2
CASSFGGGSSNTGELFF
TGTGCCAGCAGCTTTGGCGGGGGGTCCTCGAACACCGGGGAGCTGTTTTTT
>TRBV12-3/TRBV12-4|-|TRBJ2-2|-
CASGRAPGELFF
TGTGCCAGCGGCAGGGCTCCCGGGGAGCTGTTTTTT
>TRBV28|-|TRBJ2-7|-
CASSLGQPPYEQYF
TGTGCCAGCAGTCTAGGACAGCCACCCTACGAGCAGTACTTC
>TRBV19|many|TRBJ2-7|-
CASGPGGTNTLYEQYF
TGTGCCAGTGGCCCTGGTGGGACAAACACCCTCTACGAGCAGTACTTC
>TRBV5-1|few|TRBJ2-7|TRBD1
CASSTTGQGARSYEQYF
TGCGCCAGCAGCACCACTGGACAGGGGGCGCGATCCTACGAGCAGTACTTC
>TRBV7-3|-|TRBJ2-5|-
CASSQGGIETQYF
TGTGCCAGCAGCCAAGGAGGGATAGAGACCCAGTACTTC
>TRBV15|-|TRBJ2-1|-
CATSRDRGDYNEQFF
TGTGCCACCAGCAGAGATCGGGGTGACTACAATGAGCAGTTCTTC
>TRBV7-8|-|TRBJ2-5|-
CASSAGRGLSQETQYF
TGTGCCAGCAGCGCGGGTAGAGGGCTAAGCCAAGAGACCCAGTACTTC
>TRBV6-2/TRBV6-3|-|TRBJ1-3|-
CASSPPMGHRGNTIYF
TGTGCCAGCAGTCCCCCGATGGGCCACCGGGGAAACACCATATATTTT
>TRBV30|-|TRBJ1-2|-
CALTTSHYGYTF
TGTGCCTTGACGACAAGTCACTATGGCTACACCTTC
>TRBV30|-|TRBJ1-4|TRBD1
CAWSVGTGSEKLFF
TGTGCCTGGAGTGTCGGGACAGGGAGTGAAAAACTGTTTTTT
>TRBV6-5|-|TRBJ2-5|TRBD1
CASSRSGQGSGTQYF
TGTGCCAGCAGTCGCTCGGGACAGGGGAGTGGGACCCAGTACTTC
>TRBV28|-|TRBJ1-1|-
CASRGAVRPGAFF
TGTGCCAGCAGAGGTGCCGTCCGCCCAGGGGCTTTCTTT
>TRBV7-3|-|TRBJ2-1|TRBD2
CASSPGSSGINEQFF
TGTGCCAGCAGCCCCGGCTCTAGCGGGATTAATGAGCAGTTCTTC
>TRBV5-1|-|TRBJ1-1|TRBD1
CASSSLQGRNTEAFF
TGCGCCAGCAGCTCCCTACAGGGGCGGAACACTGAAGCTTTCTTT
>TRBV12-5|few|TRBJ2-2|-
CASGSPKKDRLNTGELFF
TGTGCTAGTGGTTCTCCTAAGAAGGACAGATTGAACACCGGGGAGCTGTTTTTT
>TRBV19|few|TRBJ2-7|TRBD1
CASRLRDSSYEQYF
TGTGCCAGTAGACTTAGGGACAGCTCCTACGAGCAGTACTTC
>TRBV7-2|-|TRBJ2-7|-
CASSLAGVGYEQYF
TGTGCCAGCAGCTTAGCGGGAGTTGGCTACGAGCAGTACTTC
>TRBV5-8|-|TRBJ2-2|TRBD2
CASSPSGLAGGELFF
TGTGCCAGCAGCCCGTCGGGACTAGCGGGGGGGGAGCTGTTTTTT
>TRBV9|-|TRBJ2-3|TRBD2
CASSGTSGRNTQYF
TGTGCCAGCAGCGGGACTAGCGGGAGAAATACGCAGTATTTT
>TRBV11-2|-|TRBJ1-1|TRBD1
CASSLGQANTEAFF
TGTGCCAGCAGCTTGGGACAGGCGAACACTGAAGCTTTCTTT
>TRBV28|once|TRBJ2-4|TRBD2
CASSGRAGNIQYF
TGTGCCAGCAGCGGGAGGGCCGGGAACATTCAGTACTTC
>TRBV6-1|-|TRBJ2-1|TRBD2
CASTLGEGNEQFF
TGTGCCAGCACCCTAGGGGAGGGCAATGAGCAGTTCTTC
>TRBV2|once|TRBJ2-4|-
CASSEREAETKNIQYF
TGTGCCAGCAGTGAACGGGAAGCCGAAACTAAAAACATTCAGTACTTC
>TRBV7-8|-|TRBJ1-4|-
CASSPQGPTNEKLFF
TGTGCCAGCAGCCCACAGGGCCCAACTAATGAAAAACTGTTTTTT
>TRBV6-5|-|TRBJ2-3|-
CASSLGLPGHTDTQYF
TGTGCCAGCAGTTTAGGCCTACCGGGTCACACAGATACGCAGTATTTT
>TRBV29-1|-|TRBJ1-1|-
CSVSVLTAYTEAFF
TGCAGCGTCTCGGTTCTAACAGCTTACACTGAAGCTTTCTTT
>TRBV19|-|TRBJ1-1|-
CATLRLGLIPLSGNTEAFF
TGTGCCACCCTCCGGTTGGGCCTCATACCACTTTCCGGAAACACTGAAGCTTTCTTT
>TRBV7-2|-|TRBJ2-7|TRBD2
CASSPRSGGPLQYF
TGTGCCAGCAGCCCCCGTAGCGGGGGGCCGCTACAGTACTTC
>TRBV2|-|TRBJ2-5|-
CASRGQAPQETQYF
TGTGCCAGCAGGGGACAAGCCCCACAAGAGACCCAGTACTTC